The entry below describes one T cell receptor (beta chain). Profiled with immunoSEQ multiplex PCR; TCRdb holds only in-frame clones, not every one. Among a few hundred thousand clones listed, approximately 84% were seen once. The source of the sample is a study of blood T cell repertoires in COVID-19. The length of the CDR3 is 12 residues. Trimming removed 5 bases at V and 3 bases at J, with 7 bases between. The material sequenced was PBMCs or T cells enriched from blood (not recorded which). The chain uses TRBV12-3 or TRBV12-4 and TRBJ1-1; D remains ambiguous. The clonotype originates from a man aged 25 to 45 who had recovered from COVID-19. The CDR3 DNA sequence: TGTGCCAGCAGTCAACGGGACACTGAAGCTTTCTTT. This translates into CASSQRDTEAFF.